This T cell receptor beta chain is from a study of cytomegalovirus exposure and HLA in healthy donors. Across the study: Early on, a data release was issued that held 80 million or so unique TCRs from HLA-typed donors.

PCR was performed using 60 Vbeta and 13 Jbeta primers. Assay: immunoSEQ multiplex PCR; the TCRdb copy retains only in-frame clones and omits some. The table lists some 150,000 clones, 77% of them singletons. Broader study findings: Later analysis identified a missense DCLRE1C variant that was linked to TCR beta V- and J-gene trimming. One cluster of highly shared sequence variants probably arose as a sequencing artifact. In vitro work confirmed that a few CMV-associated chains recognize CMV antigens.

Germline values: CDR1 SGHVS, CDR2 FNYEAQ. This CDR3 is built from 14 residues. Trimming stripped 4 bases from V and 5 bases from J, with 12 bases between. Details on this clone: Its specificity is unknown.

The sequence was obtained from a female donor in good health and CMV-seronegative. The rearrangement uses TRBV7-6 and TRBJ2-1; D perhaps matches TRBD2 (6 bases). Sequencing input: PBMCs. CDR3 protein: CASSYPKRDNEQFF. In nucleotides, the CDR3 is TGTGCCAGCAGCTACCCCAAGCGGGACAATGAGCAGTTCTTC.